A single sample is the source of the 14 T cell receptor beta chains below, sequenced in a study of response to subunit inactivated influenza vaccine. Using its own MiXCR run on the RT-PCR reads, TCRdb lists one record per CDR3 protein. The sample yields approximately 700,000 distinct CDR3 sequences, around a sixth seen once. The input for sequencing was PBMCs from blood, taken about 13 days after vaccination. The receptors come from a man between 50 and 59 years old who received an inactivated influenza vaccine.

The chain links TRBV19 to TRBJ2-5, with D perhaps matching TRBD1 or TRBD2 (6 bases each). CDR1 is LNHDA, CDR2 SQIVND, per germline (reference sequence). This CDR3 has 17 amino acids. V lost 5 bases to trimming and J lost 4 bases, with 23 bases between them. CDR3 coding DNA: TGTGCCAGTAGTGCCTCCTTATGGGGGGCCGGAGGAGAGACCCAGTACTTC. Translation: CASSASLWGAGGETQYF. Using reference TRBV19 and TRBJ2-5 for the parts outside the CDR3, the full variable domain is DGGITQSPKYLFRKEGQNVTLSCEQNLNHDAMYWYRQDPGQGLRLIYYSQIVNDFQKGDIAEGYSVSREKKESFPLTVTSAQKNPTAFYLCASSASLWGAGGETQYFGPGTRLLVL.

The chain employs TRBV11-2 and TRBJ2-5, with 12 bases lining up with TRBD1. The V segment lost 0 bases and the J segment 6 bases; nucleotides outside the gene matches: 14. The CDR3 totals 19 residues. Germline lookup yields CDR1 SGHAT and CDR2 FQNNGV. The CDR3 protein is CASSLERSWDRGLGKTQYF. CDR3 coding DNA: TGTGCCAGCAGCTTAGAGCGGTCTTGGGACAGGGGGCTCGGAAAGACCCAGTACTTC.

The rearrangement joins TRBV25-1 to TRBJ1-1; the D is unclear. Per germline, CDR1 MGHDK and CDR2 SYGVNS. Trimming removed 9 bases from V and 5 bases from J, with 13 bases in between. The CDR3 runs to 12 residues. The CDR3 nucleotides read TGTGCCAGTGAACGTCTGGGGACTGAAGCTTTCTTT. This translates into CASERLGTEAFF. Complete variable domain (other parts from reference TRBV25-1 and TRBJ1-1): EADIYQTPRYLVIGTGKKITLECSQTMGHDKMYWYQQDPGMELHLIHYSYGVNSTEKGDLSSESTVSRIRTEHFPLTLESARPSHTSQYLCASERLGTEAFFGQGTRLTVV.

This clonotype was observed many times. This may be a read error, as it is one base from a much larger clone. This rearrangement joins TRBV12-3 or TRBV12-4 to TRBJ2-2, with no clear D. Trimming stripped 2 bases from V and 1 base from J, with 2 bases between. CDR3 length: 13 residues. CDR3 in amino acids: CASSLLNTGELFF. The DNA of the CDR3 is TGTGCCAGCAGTTTACTGAACACCGGGGAGCTGTTTTTT.

CDR3 in DNA: TGTGCCAGCAGCCTCGGGAAAGCAAATGAGCAGTTCTTC. Its translation is CASSLGKANEQFF. This chain joins TRBV7-3 and TRBJ2-1, with a weak D call TRBD2 (5 bases). Per the germline V gene, CDR1 is SGHTA and CDR2 is FQGTGA. This CDR3 has 13 amino acids. V lost 5 bases and J 7 bases, leaving 12 bases between the germline ends.

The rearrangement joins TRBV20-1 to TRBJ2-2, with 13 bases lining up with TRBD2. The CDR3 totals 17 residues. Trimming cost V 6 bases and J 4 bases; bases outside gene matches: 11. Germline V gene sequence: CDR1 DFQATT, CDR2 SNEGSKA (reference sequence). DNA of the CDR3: TGCAGTGCAACCGGGACTAGCGGGAAAAGGGGCACCGGGGAGCTGTTTTTT. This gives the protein CSATGTSGKRGTGELFF.

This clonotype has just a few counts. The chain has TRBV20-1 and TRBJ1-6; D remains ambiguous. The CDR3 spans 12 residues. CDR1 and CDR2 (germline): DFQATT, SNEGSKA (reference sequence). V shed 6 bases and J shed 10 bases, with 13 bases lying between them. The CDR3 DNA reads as TGCAGTGCGAGGGAGGCGAGCTCACCCCTCCACTTT. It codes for CSAREASSPLHF.

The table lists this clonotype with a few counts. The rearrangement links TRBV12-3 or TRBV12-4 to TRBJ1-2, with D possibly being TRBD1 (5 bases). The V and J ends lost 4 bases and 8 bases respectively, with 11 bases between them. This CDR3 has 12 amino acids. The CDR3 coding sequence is TGTGCCAGCAGTTCATCAGGGAGGGGCTACACCTTC. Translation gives CASSSSGRGYTF.

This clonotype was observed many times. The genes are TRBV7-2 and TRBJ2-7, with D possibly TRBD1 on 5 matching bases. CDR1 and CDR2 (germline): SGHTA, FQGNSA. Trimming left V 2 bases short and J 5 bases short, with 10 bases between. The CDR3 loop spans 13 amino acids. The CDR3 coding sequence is TGTGCCAGCAGCTTAAATGGGGCCCACGAGCAGTACTTC. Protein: CASSLNGAHEQYF.

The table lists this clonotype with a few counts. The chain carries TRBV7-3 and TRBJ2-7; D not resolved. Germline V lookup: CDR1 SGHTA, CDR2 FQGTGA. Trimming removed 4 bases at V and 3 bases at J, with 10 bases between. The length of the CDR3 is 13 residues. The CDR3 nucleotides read TGTGCCAGCAGCTCGATTGGCGGCTACGAGCAGTACTTC. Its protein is CASSSIGGYEQYF.

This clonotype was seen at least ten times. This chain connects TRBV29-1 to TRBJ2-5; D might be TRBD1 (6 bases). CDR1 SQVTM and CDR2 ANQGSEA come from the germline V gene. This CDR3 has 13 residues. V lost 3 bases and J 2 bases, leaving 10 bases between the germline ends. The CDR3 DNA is TGCAGCGTTGATGGCAGGGGACAAGAGACCCAGTACTTC. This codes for CSVDGRGQETQYF.

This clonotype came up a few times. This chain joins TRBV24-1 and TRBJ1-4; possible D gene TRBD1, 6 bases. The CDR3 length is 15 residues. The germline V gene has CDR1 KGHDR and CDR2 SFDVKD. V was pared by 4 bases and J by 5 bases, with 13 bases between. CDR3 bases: TGTGCCACCAGTGACCCAGGGGCAGCAAATGAAAAACTGTTTTTT. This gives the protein CATSDPGAANEKLFF.

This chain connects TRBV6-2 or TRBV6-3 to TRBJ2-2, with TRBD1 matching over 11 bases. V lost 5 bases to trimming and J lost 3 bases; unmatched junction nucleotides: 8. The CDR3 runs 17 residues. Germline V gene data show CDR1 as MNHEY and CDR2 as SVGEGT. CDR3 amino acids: CASSPLVDRGHTGELFF. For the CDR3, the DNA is TGTGCCAGCAGTCCTCTAGTGGACAGGGGGCACACCGGGGAGCTGTTTTTT.

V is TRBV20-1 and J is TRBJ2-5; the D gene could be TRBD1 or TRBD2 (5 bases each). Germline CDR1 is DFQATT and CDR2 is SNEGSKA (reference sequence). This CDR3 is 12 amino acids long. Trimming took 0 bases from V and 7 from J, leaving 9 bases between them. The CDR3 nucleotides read TGCAGTGCTAGAGATGGGGACGGGACCCAGTACTTC. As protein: CSARDGDGTQYF.